One and the same sample provided the 10 T cell receptor beta chains below, sequenced in a study of blood T cell repertoires in COVID-19. Sequencing was performed with immunoSEQ multiplex PCR; in TCRdb, only in-frame clones are kept and a portion is missing. The sample has fewer than 200,000 clones; roughly 84% are singletons. The sample was PBMCs or T cells enriched from blood (not recorded which). These receptors all come from a man between 60 and 70 years old who had recovered from COVID-19.

The rearrangement uses TRBV6-1 and TRBJ1-2; maybe TRBD1 (6 bases). The CDR3 is 13 residues long. V gave up 3 bases and J gave up 8 bases, with 13 bases separating them. Germline V gives CDR1 MNHNS, CDR2 SASEGT. The CDR3 sequence is CASSDSGVYGYTF. The DNA for the CDR3 is TGTGCCAGCAGTGATTCAGGGGTGTACGGCTACACCTTC.

DNA of the CDR3: TGCAGCGTTGGGTGGACAGGGGGTATGAACACTGAAGCTTTCTTT. This codes for CSVGWTGGMNTEAFF. The chain recombines TRBV29-1 with TRBJ1-1, with TRBD1 matching 10 bases. Losses at the gene ends were 4 bases for V and 0 bases for J; bases not matched to a gene: 5. The CDR3 has 15 residues. Germline values: CDR1 SQVTM, CDR2 ANQGSEA.

The gene calls are TRBV9 and TRBJ2-3, with 10 nucleotides matching TRBD2. The CDR3 runs to 15 residues. V shed 7 bases and J 10 bases; nucleotides not matched to a gene: 15. Germline assignment: CDR1 SGDLS and CDR2 YYNGEE. As DNA, the CDR3 is TGTGCCAGCTCCGGGACTACCGCTAGCGGGGGTGCGCAGTATTTT. The encoded protein is CASSGTTASGGAQYF.

This chain connects TRBV29-1 to TRBJ2-7; 8 bases agree with TRBD1. This CDR3 is 13 amino acids long. Germline V gives CDR1 SQVTM, CDR2 ANQGSEA. V lost 6 bases and J lost 5; bases outside the gene matches: 9. The chain's CDR3 is CSVDGQGSDEQYF. CDR3 nucleotides: TGCAGCGTGGATGGACAGGGTTCAGACGAGCAGTACTTC.

The gene calls are TRBV28 and TRBJ1-4; the D gene is possibly TRBD1 (6 bases). Between the trimmed V and J ends, which lost 2 bases and 4 bases, there was a span of 11 bases. The germline V gene has CDR1 MDHEN and CDR2 SYDVKM. CDR3 length: 15 amino acids. The chain's CDR3 is CASSLQTGINEKLFF. The CDR3 DNA follows: TGTGCCAGCAGTTTACAGACAGGCATTAATGAAAAACTGTTTTTT.

V usage is TRBV5-1 and J usage is TRBJ1-1, with D possibly being TRBD1 (6 bases). Germline values: CDR1 SGHRS, CDR2 YFSETQ. The CDR3 is 15 residues long. Trimming took off 0 bases at V and 1 base at J, with 10 bases between the two ends. CDR3 coding DNA: TGCGCCAGCAGCTTGGTGGGACAAGCGAACACTGAAGCTTTCTTT. It is translated as CASSLVGQANTEAFF.

The genes are TRBV19 and TRBJ2-7, with 7 bases matching TRBD2. CDR3 length: 13 amino acids. V lost 3 bases to trimming and J lost 4 bases; unmatched junction nucleotides: 3. CDR1 and CDR2 from the germline V gene are LNHDA and SQIVND (reference sequence). The CDR3 is CASSIGGGYEQYF. CDR3 nucleotides: TGTGCCAGTAGTATCGGCGGGGGTTACGAGCAGTACTTC.

This chain uses TRBV19 with TRBJ2-4; 13 bases align to TRBD2. This CDR3 is built from 14 residues. Unmatched junction bases numbered 6, after V lost 1 base and J lost 15 bases. Per germline, CDR1 LNHDA and CDR2 SQIVND (reference sequence). As DNA, the CDR3 is TGTGCCAGTAGTATAGGGACTAGCGGGGGAAGTCCGTACTTC. This gives the protein CASSIGTSGGSPYF.

The CDR3 region has the DNA TGTGCCAGCAGCTTAGCCCCCAGGGGGACTGGGGCCAACGTCCTGACTTTC. Translation: CASSLAPRGTGANVLTF. The J gene is TRBJ2-6, the V gene TRBV7-3, with TRBD1 matching 7 bases. Germline CDR1 reads SGHTA; CDR2 reads FQGTGA. The CDR3 length is 17 residues. V shed 2 bases, J shed 2 bases, and the junction held 6 bases outside the gene matches.

The chain recombines TRBV3-1 (or the pseudogene TRBV3-2) with TRBJ1-5; weak D call: TRBD1 (5 bases). Germline V lookup: CDR1 LGHDT, CDR2 YNNKEL (reference sequence). This CDR3 is built from 16 residues. The V end was cut by 1 base, the J end by 1 base, with 11 bases between. DNA for the CDR3: TGTGCCAGCAGCCAAGGAGGAGGGGCAAGCAATCAGCCCCAGCATTTT. Its translation: CASSQGGGASNQPQHF.